This TCR beta chain was recorded in a study of identical twins. On this clonotype: The target antigen is unknown.

The authors used template switching to add a universal primer site and gave cDNA unique molecular identifiers. One entry per CDR3 protein, called by TCRdb with MiXCR from the 5' RACE reads. The data show around 650,000 distinct CDR3 sequences, around 7.4% seen once. Findings and caveats of the study: Conclusions were based on cross-sectional statistical analysis, without following the same donors.

V was trimmed by 4 bases and J by 1 base, leaving 7 bases between them. The germline gives CDR1 SQVTM, CDR2 ANQGSEA. CDR3 size: 12 residues. The same sample was also used in a study of yellow fever vaccine responses in identical twins.

The sequence was collected from a woman aged 18-29 years in good health. This rearrangement joins TRBV29-1 to TRBJ1-1; no reliable D call. Sequencing was performed on PBMCs. CDR3 amino acids: CSVGFANTEAFF. CDR3 sequence (DNA): TGCAGCGTTGGGTTCGCGAACACTGAAGCTTTCTTT.